This TCR beta chain was documented in a study of immune cell composition in non-small cell lung cancer. Note on this clone: Its antigen is not identified.

Here immunoSEQ multiplex PCR was the method, and the copy in TCRdb shows in-frame clones only, minus some. The sample shows 7,500 to 9,500 clones, approximately 80% of them seen only once. CDR3 length: 13 residues. Trimming took 1 base from V and 5 from J, leaving 8 bases between them. CDR1 and CDR2 (germline): MGHRA, YSYEKL. Study outcomes and limitations: Squamous carcinomas (roughly 80%) more often had tumour-associated clones >0.5% than adenocarcinomas (around 33%). Smoking pack-years did not significantly correlate with tumour TCR-beta clonality.

The normal lung sample lay at least 3 cm, and maximally far, from the tumour. Source material: non-adjacent lung tissue. This chain connects TRBV4-1 to TRBJ2-5; TRBD1 is a possible D gene (6 bases). This TCR was sampled from a human donor with non-small cell lung cancer. CDR3 in amino acids: CASSQVGGETQYF. As DNA, the CDR3 is TGCGCCAGCAGCCAAGTAGGGGGTGAGACCCAGTACTTC.